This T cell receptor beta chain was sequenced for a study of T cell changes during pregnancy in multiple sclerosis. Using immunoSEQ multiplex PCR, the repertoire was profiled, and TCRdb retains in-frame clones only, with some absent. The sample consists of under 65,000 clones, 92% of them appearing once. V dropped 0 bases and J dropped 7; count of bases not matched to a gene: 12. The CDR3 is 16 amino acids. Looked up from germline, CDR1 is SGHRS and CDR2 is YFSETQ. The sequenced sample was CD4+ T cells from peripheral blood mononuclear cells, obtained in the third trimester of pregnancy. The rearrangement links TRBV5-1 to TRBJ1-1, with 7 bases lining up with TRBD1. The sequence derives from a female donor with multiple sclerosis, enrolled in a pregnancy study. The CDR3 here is CASSLVVGGDRGEAFF. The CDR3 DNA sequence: TGCGCCAGCAGCTTGGTGGTAGGGGGCGATAGGGGTGAAGCTTTCTTT.